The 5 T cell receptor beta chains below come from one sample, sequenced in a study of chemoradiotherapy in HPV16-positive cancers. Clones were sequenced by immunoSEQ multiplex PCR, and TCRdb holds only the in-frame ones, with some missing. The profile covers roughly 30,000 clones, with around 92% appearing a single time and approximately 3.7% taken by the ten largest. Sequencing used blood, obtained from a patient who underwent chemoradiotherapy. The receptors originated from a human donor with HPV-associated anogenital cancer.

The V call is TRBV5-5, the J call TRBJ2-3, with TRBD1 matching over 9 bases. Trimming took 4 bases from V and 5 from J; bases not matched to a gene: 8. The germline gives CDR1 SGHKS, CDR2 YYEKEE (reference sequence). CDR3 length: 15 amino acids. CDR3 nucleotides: TGTGCCAGCAGCCATCCGGGACAGGGAAAAGATACGCAGTATTTT. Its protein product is CASSHPGQGKDTQYF.

CDR3 region: CASSSTRGGQETQYF. CDR3 bases: TGTGCCAGCTCATCGACGAGGGGGGGCCAAGAGACCCAGTACTTC. This rearrangement joins TRBV18 to TRBJ2-5; D might be TRBD2 (7 bases). V gave up 5 bases and J gave up 1 base, with 14 bases separating them. CDR3 length equals 15 residues. Looked up from germline, CDR1 is KGHSH and CDR2 is LQKENI.

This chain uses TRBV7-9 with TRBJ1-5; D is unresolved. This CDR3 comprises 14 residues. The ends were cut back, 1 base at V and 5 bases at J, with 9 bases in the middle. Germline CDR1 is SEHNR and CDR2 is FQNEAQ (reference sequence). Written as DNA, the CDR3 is TGTGCCAGCAGCTTAGAACGGTACGATCAGCCCCAGCATTTT. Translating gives CASSLERYDQPQHF.

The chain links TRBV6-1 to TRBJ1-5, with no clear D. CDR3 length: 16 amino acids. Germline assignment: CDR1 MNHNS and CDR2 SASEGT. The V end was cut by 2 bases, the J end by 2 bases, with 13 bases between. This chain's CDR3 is CASSEPPRGRNQPQHF. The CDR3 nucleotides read TGTGCCAGCAGTGAACCCCCCCGCGGTCGCAATCAGCCCCAGCATTTT.

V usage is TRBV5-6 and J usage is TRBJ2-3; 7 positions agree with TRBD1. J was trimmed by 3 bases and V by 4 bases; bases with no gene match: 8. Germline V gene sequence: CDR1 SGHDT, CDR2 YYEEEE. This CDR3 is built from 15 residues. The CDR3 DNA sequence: TGTGCCAGCAGCCTAGACAGGGTTAGTACAGATACGCAGTATTTT. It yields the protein CASSLDRVSTDTQYF.